The 4 T cell receptor beta chains below were found in one sample sequenced in a study of Graves' ophthalmopathy and Graves' hyperthyroidism. The authors amplified TCR beta CDR3 regions from RNA transcripts. RT-PCR in the first round used HTBI primers; a second-round multiplex PCR followed. TCRdb analysed the multiplex PCR reads with MiXCR anew, one entry per CDR3 protein. The table records 1 million to 1.3 million distinct CDR3 sequences, approximately 35% of them present only once. Sequencing was carried out using peripheral blood or thyroid tissue (not recorded which). The source of these receptors is an adult man with Graves' hyperthyroidism.

This clonotype occurred a few times. The CDR3 sequence: CAISESSWGLQEQYF. For the CDR3, the DNA is TGTGCCATCAGTGAGTCGTCATGGGGGTTACAAGAGCAGTACTTC. V gene TRBV10-3 combines with J gene TRBJ2-7; D might be TRBD1 or TRBD2, each matching 5 bases. This CDR3 is 15 amino acids long. V lost 0 bases and J 7 bases, leaving 16 bases between the germline ends. The germline CDR1 and CDR2 sequences are ENHRY and SYGVKD.

The V and J genes are TRBV20-1 and TRBJ2-7; no clear D gene. Germline CDR1 is DFQATT and CDR2 is SNEGSKA (reference sequence). This CDR3 is built from 16 residues. V lost 3 bases and J lost 3, with 21 bases in between. The DNA of the CDR3 is TGCAGTGCTAGTCACGTTCGTGTTTCGGGCAGCTACGAGCAGTACTTC. Residues: CSASHVRVSGSYEQYF.

This clonotype was recorded a few times. V gene TRBV7-3 combines with J gene TRBJ1-2; 7 positions agree with TRBD1. Germline V gene lookup returns CDR1 SGHTA and CDR2 FQGTGA. The length of the CDR3 is 12 residues. V dropped 8 bases and J dropped 6; count of bases not matched to a gene: 6. This CDR3 is CASAGTVNGYTF. The CDR3 DNA follows: TGTGCCAGCGCCGGGACAGTTAATGGCTACACCTTC.

The J gene is TRBJ1-2, the V gene TRBV20-1, with D unresolved. V lost 0 bases and J 5 bases, leaving 10 bases between the germline ends. The germline CDR1 and CDR2 sequences are DFQATT and SNEGSKA (reference sequence). This CDR3 region has 13 residues. The DNA for the CDR3 is TGCAGTGCTAGAGAATCGGACCTTTATGGCTACACCTTC. This encodes CSARESDLYGYTF.